These 2 T cell receptor beta chains were all obtained from the same sample, sequenced in a study of cytomegalovirus exposure and HLA in healthy donors (dated by TCRdb to between 2016 and 2019). The library was built by means of the immunoSEQ multiplex PCR assay. The multiplex PCR relied on a mix of 60 forward primers for TCR Vbeta segments and 13 reverse primers for TCR Jbeta segments. Sourced from immuneACCESS, this table was stored by TCRdb with only in-frame sequences that have V and J called. A share of the clones is absent; for the studies checked, an unresolved V gene accounts for under half, and the remainder has no known explanation. Recorded for this sample are roughly 160,000 clones; around 72% of them occurred a single time. Of the sample, around 2.4% falls within the top ten clones. Sequenced sample: PBMCs. The receptor set was obtained from a female donor in good health and CMV-seronegative.

This sequence joins TRBV4-3 and TRBJ2-7, with a possible D match to TRBD2 (7 bases). Germline CDR1 and CDR2: LGHNA and YSLEER. The ends were cut back, 2 bases at V and 0 bases at J, with 11 bases in the middle. This CDR3 is 15 amino acids long. CDR3 region: CASSQWEGGSYEQYF. CDR3 coding DNA: TGCGCCAGCAGCCAATGGGAGGGGGGCTCCTACGAGCAGTACTTC.

The sample holds a few counts of this clone. V usage is TRBV6-4 and J usage is TRBJ2-3; 11 bases fit TRBD2. The V gene's germline CDR1 is MRHNA and CDR2 SNTAGT. J gave up 3 bases and V 5 bases, and 1 base lay outside the gene matches. The CDR3 is 14 residues long. Here the CDR3 DNA reads TGTGCCAGCAGTTTAGCGGGGGGGACAGATACGCAGTATTTT. Its protein is CASSLAGGTDTQYF.